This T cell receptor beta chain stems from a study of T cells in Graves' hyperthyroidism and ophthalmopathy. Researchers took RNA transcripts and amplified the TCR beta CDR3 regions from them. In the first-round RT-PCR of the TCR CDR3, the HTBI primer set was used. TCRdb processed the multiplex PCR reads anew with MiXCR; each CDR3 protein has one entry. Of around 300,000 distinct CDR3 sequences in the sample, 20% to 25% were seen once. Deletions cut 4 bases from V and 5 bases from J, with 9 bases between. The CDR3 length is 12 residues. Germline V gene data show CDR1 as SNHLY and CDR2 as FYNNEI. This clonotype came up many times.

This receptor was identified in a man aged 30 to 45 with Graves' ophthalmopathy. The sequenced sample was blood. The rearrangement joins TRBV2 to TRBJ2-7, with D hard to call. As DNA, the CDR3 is TGTGCCAGCAGTGGGCACCTTCACGAGCAGTACTTC. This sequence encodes CASSGHLHEQYF.